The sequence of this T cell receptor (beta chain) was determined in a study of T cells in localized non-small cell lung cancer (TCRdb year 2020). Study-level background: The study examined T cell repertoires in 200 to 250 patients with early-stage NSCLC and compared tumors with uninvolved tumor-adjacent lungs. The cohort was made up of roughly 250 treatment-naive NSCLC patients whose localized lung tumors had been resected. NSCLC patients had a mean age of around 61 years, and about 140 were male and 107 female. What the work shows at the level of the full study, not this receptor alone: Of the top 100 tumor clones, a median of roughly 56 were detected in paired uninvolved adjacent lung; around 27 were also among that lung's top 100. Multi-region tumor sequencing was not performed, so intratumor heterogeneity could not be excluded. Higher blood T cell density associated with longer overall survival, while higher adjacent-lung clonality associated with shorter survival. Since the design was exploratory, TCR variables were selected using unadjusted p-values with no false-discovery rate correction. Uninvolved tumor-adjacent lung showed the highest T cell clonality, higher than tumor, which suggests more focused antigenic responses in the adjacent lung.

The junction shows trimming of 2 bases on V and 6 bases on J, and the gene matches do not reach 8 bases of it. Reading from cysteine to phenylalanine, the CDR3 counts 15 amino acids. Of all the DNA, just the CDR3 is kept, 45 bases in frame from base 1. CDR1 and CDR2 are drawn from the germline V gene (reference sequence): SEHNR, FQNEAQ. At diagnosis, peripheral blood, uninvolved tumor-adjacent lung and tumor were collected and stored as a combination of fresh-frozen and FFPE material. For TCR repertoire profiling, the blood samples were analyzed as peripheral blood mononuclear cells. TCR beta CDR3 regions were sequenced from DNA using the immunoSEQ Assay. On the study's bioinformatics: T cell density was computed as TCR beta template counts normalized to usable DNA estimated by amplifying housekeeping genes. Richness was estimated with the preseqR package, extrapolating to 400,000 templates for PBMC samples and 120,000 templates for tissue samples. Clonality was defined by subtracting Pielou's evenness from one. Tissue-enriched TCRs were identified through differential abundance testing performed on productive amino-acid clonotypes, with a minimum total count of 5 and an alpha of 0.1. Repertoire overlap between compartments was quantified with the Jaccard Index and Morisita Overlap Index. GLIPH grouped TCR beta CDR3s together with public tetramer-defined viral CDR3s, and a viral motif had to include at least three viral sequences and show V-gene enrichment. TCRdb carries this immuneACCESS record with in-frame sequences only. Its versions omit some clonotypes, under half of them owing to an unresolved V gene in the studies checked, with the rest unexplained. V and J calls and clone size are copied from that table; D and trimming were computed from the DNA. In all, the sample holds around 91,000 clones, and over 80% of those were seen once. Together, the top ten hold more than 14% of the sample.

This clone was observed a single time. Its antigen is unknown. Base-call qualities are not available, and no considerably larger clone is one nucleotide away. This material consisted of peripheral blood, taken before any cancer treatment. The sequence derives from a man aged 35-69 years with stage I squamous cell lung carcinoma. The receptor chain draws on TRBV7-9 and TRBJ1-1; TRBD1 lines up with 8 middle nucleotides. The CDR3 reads CASSLQQAGGSEAFF. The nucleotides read TGTGCCAGCAGCTTACAACAAGCAGGGGGCTCTGAAGCTTTCTTT.